The next 8 T cell receptor beta chains were all read from a single sample in a study of cytomegalovirus exposure and HLA in healthy donors. Primers included in the PCR were 60 Vbeta and 13 Jbeta primers. Sequenced by immunoSEQ multiplex PCR; TCRdb stores in-frame clones only, minus some. The data contain around 200,000 clones, 70% to 85% of them seen just once; the ten biggest clones take up roughly 0.58%. What was sequenced was PBMCs. Every receptor here comes from a woman in her 40s in good health and CMV-seronegative.

This clone was seen only once. This rearrangement joins TRBV7-3 to TRBJ1-2, with D perhaps matching TRBD1 (6 bases). CDR1 and CDR2 (germline): SGHTA, FQGTGA. This CDR3 is 13 amino acids long. Deletions cut 2 bases from V and 3 bases from J, with 7 bases between. As DNA, the CDR3 is TGTGCCAGCAGCTTAGGGACATACTATGGCTACACCTTC. Residues: CASSLGTYYGYTF.

Note on this clone: Other DNA sequences in this sample translate to the same CDR3. V is TRBV5-1 and J is TRBJ2-6, with D hard to call. Germline V gene data show CDR1 as SGHRS and CDR2 as YFSETQ. V lost 4 bases and J 4 bases, leaving 6 bases between the germline ends. The CDR3 is 13 amino acids. The CDR3 nucleotides read TGCGCCAGCAGCCTGACAGGGGCCAACGTCCTGACTTTC. Its translation: CASSLTGANVLTF.

A few counts support this clone. V and J are TRBV4-3 and TRBJ2-2; perhaps TRBD2 as D (7 bases). Germline V gives CDR1 LGHNA, CDR2 YSLEER. The length of the CDR3 is 17 residues. V lost 3 bases and J 5 bases, leaving 19 bases between the germline ends. In nucleotides, the CDR3 is TGCGCCAGCAGCCATCACAGGGATTGGGGGGGGACCGGGGAGCTGTTTTTT. It specifies CASSHHRDWGGTGELFF.

V is TRBV11-2 and J is TRBJ2-7; tentatively, D is TRBD1 (5 bases). This CDR3 has 17 residues. Germline CDR1 is SGHAT and CDR2 is FQNNGV. V was clipped by 1 base and J by 4 bases, with 20 bases between them. CDR3 protein: CASSLVLPDRAGYEQYF. In DNA form, the CDR3 reads TGTGCCAGCAGCTTAGTACTCCCCGACAGAGCCGGGTACGAGCAGTACTTC.

This clone was seen just once. The rearrangement uses TRBV5-1 and TRBJ1-2; 7 positions match TRBD1. The length of the CDR3 is 14 residues. V was pared by 4 bases and J by 0 bases, with 3 bases of the junction left unmatched. Germline V gene lookup returns CDR1 SGHRS and CDR2 YFSETQ. CDR3 sequence: CASSVTGANYGYTF. The CDR3 DNA is TGCGCCAGCAGCGTAACAGGGGCTAACTATGGCTACACCTTC.

The rearrangement links TRBV30 to TRBJ2-4; D ambiguous. V dropped 0 bases and J dropped 8 bases, with 14 bases sitting between them. CDR3 length: 14 amino acids. CDR1 and CDR2 (germline): GTSNPN, SVGIG (reference sequence). CDR3 residues: CAWSVPTAVYIQYF. The CDR3 DNA reads as TGTGCCTGGAGTGTCCCCACAGCCGTGTACATTCAGTACTTC.

The chain carries TRBV29-1 and TRBJ2-2, with a tentative D call TRBD1 (6 bases). V was trimmed by 7 bases and J by 6 bases, leaving 15 bases between them. Per germline, CDR1 SQVTM and CDR2 ANQGSEA. The CDR3 consists of 13 residues. The CDR3 here is CSGRQVGAGELFF. CDR3 bases: TGCAGCGGCAGACAGGTCGGCGCCGGGGAGCTGTTTTTT.

This chain joins TRBV27 and TRBJ2-1, with 8 bases matching TRBD2. Trimming took 8 bases from V and 3 from J; bases not matched to a gene: 6. The CDR3 loop spans 14 amino acids. Germline CDR1 MNHEY, CDR2 SMNVEV (reference sequence). The CDR3 loop is CASGAGEVYNEQFF. DNA of the CDR3: TGTGCCAGCGGAGCGGGGGAGGTCTACAATGAGCAGTTCTTC.